The rows below give T cell receptor beta chains drawn from one sample of a study of T cells after yellow fever vaccination. From the 5' RACE reads, TCRdb called clonotypes with MiXCR, one entry per CDR3 protein. Among 150,000 or so distinct CDR3 sequences, 9.3% were seen once, and the ten largest hold around 40%. Sequencing used CD8+ T cells sorted from PBMCs, obtained 45 days after the yellow fever booster vaccination. The receptors were sampled from a man aged 18 to 30 who received the YFV17D yellow fever vaccine. The CDR3 runs from the conserved cysteine through the conserved F or W. Fields, in order: clone size, D gene, CDR3 length, V gene, J gene, CDR3 DNA, CDR3 protein. The D gene is left open where the match is weak. Part of the rows lack a size; the others show once, few, many or a class for expanded clones.

clone_size: -; d_call: -; cdr3_length: 15; v_call: TRBV27; j_call: TRBJ2-2; cdr3_nt: TGTGCCAGCAGTGGGACTCCTATCTCCACCGGGGAGCTGTTTTTT; cdr3_aa: CASSGTPISTGELFF
clone_size: -; d_call: -; cdr3_length: 14; v_call: TRBV12-3/TRBV12-4; j_call: TRBJ1-2; cdr3_nt: TGTGCCAGCAGTTTTCAGGGACTAAACTATGGCTACACCTTC; cdr3_aa: CASSFQGLNYGYTF
clone_size: -; d_call: -; cdr3_length: 12; v_call: TRBV20-1; j_call: TRBJ2-2; cdr3_nt: TGCAGTGCTACGAGAACCGCCGGGGAGCTGTTTTTT; cdr3_aa: CSATRTAGELFF
clone_size: few; d_call: -; cdr3_length: 10; v_call: TRBV7-9; j_call: TRBJ2-3; cdr3_nt: TGTGCCACAGGGGCAGATACGCAGTATTTT; cdr3_aa: CATGADTQYF
clone_size: many; d_call: -; cdr3_length: 13; v_call: TRBV20-1; j_call: TRBJ2-3; cdr3_nt: TGCACCGTCCAGGGGACATACACAGATACGCAGTATTTT; cdr3_aa: CTVQGTYTDTQYF
clone_size: many; d_call: TRBD2; cdr3_length: 14; v_call: TRBV12-3/TRBV12-4; j_call: TRBJ2-7; cdr3_nt: TGTGCCAGCAGTCCTGGACTAGCTCTAGACGAGCAGTACTTC; cdr3_aa: CASSPGLALDEQYF
clone_size: -; d_call: -; cdr3_length: 14; v_call: TRBV7-6; j_call: TRBJ2-5; cdr3_nt: TGTGCCAGCAGCTTAGCGCGACCAGTGGAGACCCAGTACTTC; cdr3_aa: CASSLARPVETQYF
clone_size: -; d_call: TRBD2; cdr3_length: 14; v_call: TRBV6-2/TRBV6-3; j_call: TRBJ2-1; cdr3_nt: TGTGCCAGCAGAAAAACGGGGGGGCCGGGTGAGCAGTTCTTC; cdr3_aa: CASRKTGGPGEQFF
clone_size: -; d_call: -; cdr3_length: 14; v_call: TRBV12-3/TRBV12-4; j_call: TRBJ1-5; cdr3_nt: TGTGCCAGCAGTTTCTTGGGTCTCCATCAGCCCCAGCATTTT; cdr3_aa: CASSFLGLHQPQHF
clone_size: -; d_call: -; cdr3_length: 14; v_call: TRBV30; j_call: TRBJ2-7; cdr3_nt: TGTGCCTGGAAAATTCGGGGGACCGCCGACGAGCAGTACTTC; cdr3_aa: CAWKIRGTADEQYF
clone_size: -; d_call: -; cdr3_length: 12; v_call: TRBV6-6; j_call: TRBJ1-1; cdr3_nt: TGTGCCATAACAGGGTTGAACACTGAAGCTTTCTTT; cdr3_aa: CAITGLNTEAFF
clone_size: many; d_call: -; cdr3_length: 13; v_call: TRBV25-1; j_call: TRBJ1-2; cdr3_nt: TGTGCCATCCAGGGACGGCTTGATGGTGGCTACACCTTC; cdr3_aa: CAIQGRLDGGYTF
clone_size: few; d_call: -; cdr3_length: 14; v_call: TRBV7-9; j_call: TRBJ1-3; cdr3_nt: TGTGCCAGCAGGAACGCCCGGGAGCCGAACACCATATATTTT; cdr3_aa: CASRNAREPNTIYF
clone_size: -; d_call: -; cdr3_length: 14; v_call: TRBV29-1; j_call: TRBJ1-2; cdr3_nt: TGCAGCGTCTTTATCGCCGACATTCGTTATGGCTACACCTTC; cdr3_aa: CSVFIADIRYGYTF
clone_size: many; d_call: TRBD1; cdr3_length: 14; v_call: TRBV5-1; j_call: TRBJ1-2; cdr3_nt: TGCGCCAGCAGCTCACAACAGGGGGCCTATGGCTACACCTTC; cdr3_aa: CASSSQQGAYGYTF
clone_size: -; d_call: -; cdr3_length: 13; v_call: TRBV19; j_call: TRBJ1-1; cdr3_nt: TGTGCCAGTAGTTTTTACGGGAACACTGAAGCTTTCTTT; cdr3_aa: CASSFYGNTEAFF
clone_size: few; d_call: -; cdr3_length: 15; v_call: TRBV27; j_call: TRBJ2-7; cdr3_nt: TGTGCCAGCAGTTTATTCGGGGGGCCCTCCTACGAGCAGTACTTC; cdr3_aa: CASSLFGGPSYEQYF
clone_size: few; d_call: -; cdr3_length: 15; v_call: TRBV4-1; j_call: TRBJ1-3; cdr3_nt: TGCGCCAGCAGCCCCCAACCGAGCGGGGGAAACACCATATATTTT; cdr3_aa: CASSPQPSGGNTIYF
clone_size: once; d_call: -; cdr3_length: 17; v_call: TRBV7-6; j_call: TRBJ2-2; cdr3_nt: TGTGCCAGCAGCTTAGACTTAAGTCAGTCGGTAACCGGGGAGCTGTTTTTT; cdr3_aa: CASSLDLSQSVTGELFF
clone_size: -; d_call: -; cdr3_length: 12; v_call: TRBV29-1; j_call: TRBJ1-4; cdr3_nt: TGCAGCGTTGCAGCAGGCGGGGAAAAACTGTTTTTT; cdr3_aa: CSVAAGGEKLFF
clone_size: -; d_call: TRBD1; cdr3_length: 19; v_call: TRBV6-5; j_call: TRBJ2-6; cdr3_nt: TGTGCCAGCAGCCACAGGGGGCCTTTACCTCTGGGGGGGGCCAACGTCCTGACTTTC; cdr3_aa: CASSHRGPLPLGGANVLTF
clone_size: -; d_call: -; cdr3_length: 14; v_call: TRBV13; j_call: TRBJ2-7; cdr3_nt: TGTGCCAGCAGCTTAGGTGCCAGTCTCTACGAGCAGTACTTC; cdr3_aa: CASSLGASLYEQYF
clone_size: -; d_call: -; cdr3_length: 12; v_call: TRBV7-7; j_call: TRBJ2-2; cdr3_nt: TGTGCTAGCAGCCCGGACGCGAGGGAGCTGTTTTTT; cdr3_aa: CASSPDARELFF
clone_size: few; d_call: TRBD1; cdr3_length: 11; v_call: TRBV29-1; j_call: TRBJ1-2; cdr3_nt: TGCAGCGCCCGGACAGGGTTTGGCTACACCTTC; cdr3_aa: CSARTGFGYTF
clone_size: many; d_call: TRBD2; cdr3_length: 18; v_call: TRBV10-3; j_call: TRBJ2-1; cdr3_nt: TGTGCCATCAGTGACCCGCTGGTCGAGCGGGGAACCTACAATGAGCAGTTCTTC; cdr3_aa: CAISDPLVERGTYNEQFF
clone_size: -; d_call: -; cdr3_length: 15; v_call: TRBV28; j_call: TRBJ2-5; cdr3_nt: TGTGCCAGCAGTGCAGGGATAACTCTGAAAGAGACCCAGTACTTC; cdr3_aa: CASSAGITLKETQYF
clone_size: -; d_call: TRBD2; cdr3_length: 13; v_call: TRBV15; j_call: TRBJ2-1; cdr3_nt: TGTGCCATTCATAGCGGGGGGGCTGATGAGCAGTTCTTC; cdr3_aa: CAIHSGGADEQFF
clone_size: -; d_call: -; cdr3_length: 16; v_call: TRBV9; j_call: TRBJ2-2; cdr3_nt: TGTGCCAGCAGCGTATACGGGGGCCTGTCCACCGGGGAGCTGTTTTTT; cdr3_aa: CASSVYGGLSTGELFF
clone_size: few; d_call: TRBD1; cdr3_length: 16; v_call: TRBV5-6; j_call: TRBJ2-7; cdr3_nt: TGTGCCAGCAGCCGGGTAAAACATCGGACAGGGTACGAGCAGTACTTC; cdr3_aa: CASSRVKHRTGYEQYF
clone_size: few; d_call: TRBD1; cdr3_length: 15; v_call: TRBV5-4; j_call: TRBJ2-7; cdr3_nt: TGTGCCAGCAGTCTTCCGGGACAGGGATTTTACGAGCAGTACTTC; cdr3_aa: CASSLPGQGFYEQYF
clone_size: few; d_call: -; cdr3_length: 15; v_call: TRBV27; j_call: TRBJ2-2; cdr3_nt: TGTGCCAGCACCCCGTTAGCGACAAACACCGGGGAGCTGTTTTTT; cdr3_aa: CASTPLATNTGELFF
clone_size: -; d_call: TRBD1; cdr3_length: 17; v_call: TRBV24-1; j_call: TRBJ2-3; cdr3_nt: TGTGCCACCAGTGACCTTAGAGGGACAGGGGACACAGATACGCAGTATTTT; cdr3_aa: CATSDLRGTGDTDTQYF
clone_size: few; d_call: -; cdr3_length: 15; v_call: TRBV4-1; j_call: TRBJ2-7; cdr3_nt: TGCGCCAGCAGCCAAGATGGACTAATTCGCTACGAGCAGTACTTC; cdr3_aa: CASSQDGLIRYEQYF
clone_size: -; d_call: -; cdr3_length: 17; v_call: TRBV15; j_call: TRBJ2-2; cdr3_nt: TGTGCCACCAGCAGAGATGGAATAGGAGCGAACACCGGGGAGCTGTTTTTT; cdr3_aa: CATSRDGIGANTGELFF
clone_size: few; d_call: -; cdr3_length: 17; v_call: TRBV7-9; j_call: TRBJ2-3; cdr3_nt: TGTGCCAGCAGCCCTCCCTTTTTTAATCCTAGCACAGATACGCAGTATTTT; cdr3_aa: CASSPPFFNPSTDTQYF
clone_size: -; d_call: TRBD2; cdr3_length: 14; v_call: TRBV6-2/TRBV6-3; j_call: TRBJ2-3; cdr3_nt: TGTGCCAGCAGAGCGGGGGATTTGACAGATACGCAGTATTTT; cdr3_aa: CASRAGDLTDTQYF
clone_size: few; d_call: TRBD1; cdr3_length: 13; v_call: TRBV7-2; j_call: TRBJ1-2; cdr3_nt: TGTGCCAGCAGGCGTACAGGGGACTATGGCTACACCTTC; cdr3_aa: CASRRTGDYGYTF
clone_size: -; d_call: TRBD2; cdr3_length: 19; v_call: TRBV4-3; j_call: TRBJ2-2; cdr3_nt: TGCGCCAGCAGCCCTAATAGCGGGGGCCTCCTAAGTAGCACCGGGGAGCTGTTTTTT; cdr3_aa: CASSPNSGGLLSSTGELFF
clone_size: few; d_call: -; cdr3_length: 11; v_call: TRBV6-1; j_call: TRBJ2-5; cdr3_nt: TGTGCCAGCAGCCCGACCCAGACCCAGTACTTC; cdr3_aa: CASSPTQTQYF
clone_size: -; d_call: -; cdr3_length: 14; v_call: TRBV9; j_call: TRBJ2-3; cdr3_nt: TGTGCCAGCAGCCCACCGACGAGCCCAGGGACGCAGTATTTT; cdr3_aa: CASSPPTSPGTQYF
clone_size: few; d_call: TRBD2; cdr3_length: 16; v_call: TRBV12-3/TRBV12-4; j_call: TRBJ2-4; cdr3_nt: TGTGCCAGCAGTCCCGGGATCGGGGGGGACAAAAACATTCAGTACTTC; cdr3_aa: CASSPGIGGDKNIQYF
clone_size: few; d_call: -; cdr3_length: 12; v_call: TRBV5-4; j_call: TRBJ2-2; cdr3_nt: TGTGCCAGCAGCTGGGATTCCGGGGAGCTGTTTTTT; cdr3_aa: CASSWDSGELFF
clone_size: few; d_call: -; cdr3_length: 13; v_call: TRBV4-3; j_call: TRBJ2-2; cdr3_nt: TGCGCCAGCAGCCATGGAGGAATCGGGGAGCTGTTTTTT; cdr3_aa: CASSHGGIGELFF
clone_size: -; d_call: -; cdr3_length: 14; v_call: TRBV19; j_call: TRBJ2-2; cdr3_nt: TGTGCCAGCAGGGGCGGGGGTTTTACCGGGGAGCTGTTTTTT; cdr3_aa: CASRGGGFTGELFF
clone_size: -; d_call: TRBD1; cdr3_length: 15; v_call: TRBV7-9; j_call: TRBJ1-3; cdr3_nt: TGTGCCAGCAGCTTAGGGACAGGTCCTGGAAACACCATATATTTT; cdr3_aa: CASSLGTGPGNTIYF
clone_size: -; d_call: -; cdr3_length: 14; v_call: TRBV30; j_call: TRBJ2-2; cdr3_nt: TGTGCCTGGAGTGGGGAGAGAAACACCGGGGAGCTGTTTTTT; cdr3_aa: CAWSGERNTGELFF
clone_size: few; d_call: -; cdr3_length: 13; v_call: TRBV4-1; j_call: TRBJ2-7; cdr3_nt: TGCGCCAGCAGCCCACGGGCCACCTACGAGCAGTACTTC; cdr3_aa: CASSPRATYEQYF
clone_size: few; d_call: TRBD1; cdr3_length: 13; v_call: TRBV6-5; j_call: TRBJ1-5; cdr3_nt: TGTGCCAGCAGTACAGGGGGGGATCAGCCCCAGCATTTT; cdr3_aa: CASSTGGDQPQHF
clone_size: few; d_call: TRBD1; cdr3_length: 13; v_call: TRBV20-1; j_call: TRBJ1-2; cdr3_nt: TGCAGTGCTTTAACCGGGACAGGGCCGCGCTACACCTTC; cdr3_aa: CSALTGTGPRYTF
clone_size: -; d_call: -; cdr3_length: 18; v_call: TRBV7-2; j_call: TRBJ1-5; cdr3_nt: TGTGCCAGCAGCCCAGCTTTGGGGGGGGGCGTCCCACTCCGGGCCCAGCATTTT; cdr3_aa: CASSPALGGGVPLRAQHF
clone_size: once; d_call: -; cdr3_length: 13; v_call: TRBV7-3; j_call: TRBJ2-5; cdr3_nt: TGTGCCAGCAGTGGACAGGTGGGGGGGACCCAGTACTTC; cdr3_aa: CASSGQVGGTQYF
clone_size: -; d_call: -; cdr3_length: 13; v_call: TRBV20-1; j_call: TRBJ2-5; cdr3_nt: TGCAGTGAGGCTCTAAACGACCAAGAGACCCAGTACTTC; cdr3_aa: CSEALNDQETQYF